A single T cell receptor beta chain is shown here with its context. Antigen: not known. These data originate in a study of T-cell memory formation after mild COVID-19. General observations from the study: Clones contracting over day 15 to 85 were CD4/CD8 balanced, with later expanders leaning CD4+. Researchers could not confirm that second-wave clones peaking on day 37 targeted SARS-CoV-2. Prior to infection, memory already included some responding clones, suggesting cross-reactive memory joined.

TCRdb called the 5' RACE reads again in MiXCR, with one record for every CDR3 protein. The table includes fewer than 650,000 distinct CDR3 sequences, roughly a sixth detected once. The CDR3 has 16 residues. CDR1 and CDR2 (germline): SGHVS, FQNEAQ. V was pared by 4 bases and J by 3 bases, with 6 bases of the junction left unmatched. Material for sequencing was PBMCs or a T cell subset sorted from them (not recorded which). This clonotype originated in an adult woman who had mild COVID-19 (a few samples of this study predate the infection). Cell type and time point are not known. The chain combines TRBV7-8 with TRBJ2-1; 10 positions match TRBD2. CDR3 amino acids: CASSSGTSVFYNEQFF. The CDR3 DNA is TGTGCCAGCAGCTCCGGGACTAGCGTGTTCTACAATGAGCAGTTCTTC.